This is a list of T cell receptor beta chains from one sample in a study of PD-1 blockade in classical Hodgkin lymphoma. TCRdb keeps only in-frame clones here, not all; method: immunoSEQ multiplex PCR. Among 100,000 to 120,000 clones listed, 80% to 90% were seen once. Material: peripheral blood mononuclear cells (PBMCs), obtained before the second cycle of nivolumab. The receptors originated from a human donor with classical Hodgkin lymphoma. Each CDR3 is given with its conserved first and last residue. D genes are given only for firm matches. Clone size is shown for a subset of rows, as once, few, many or a class of expanded clone.

DNA	CDR3	size	V	J	D
TGTGCCATCAGTGAGTCGATCGCAGACAATGAGCAGTTCTTC	CAISESIADNEQFF	NA	TRBV10-3	TRBJ2-1	NA
TGCGCCAGCAGCACGATTAAGGATTCACCCCTCCACTTT	CASSTIKDSPLHF	NA	TRBV5-1	TRBJ1-6	NA
TGTGCCAGCAGCTGGAAGGGAGATACGCAGTATTTT	CASSWKGDTQYF	NA	TRBV7-9	TRBJ2-3	NA
TGTGCCAGCAAACAGGGGATCGGAGGCTACACCTTC	CASKQGIGGYTF	NA	TRBV6-5	TRBJ1-2	TRBD1
TGTGCCAGCAGTGCTACCTTGGGACAGGGGAACTATGGCTACACCTTC	CASSATLGQGNYGYTF	NA	TRBV2	TRBJ1-2	TRBD1
TGTGCCAGAGCAGGGTCTTGGAATGAAAAACTGTTTTTT	CARAGSWNEKLFF	NA	TRBV6-1	TRBJ1-4	NA
TGTGCCAGCAGTTACGGGCCTTATAGCAATCAGCCCCAGCATTTT	CASSYGPYSNQPQHF	NA	TRBV6-5	TRBJ1-5	NA
TGTGCCAGCAGCCCTAGCGGGGGATTGAGTTACGAGCAGTACTTC	CASSPSGGLSYEQYF	few	TRBV5-4	TRBJ2-7	TRBD2
TGTGCCAGCAGCTCCTGGGAAACAGATACGCAGTATTTT	CASSSWETDTQYF	NA	TRBV7-2	TRBJ2-3	NA
TGTGCCAGCAGTTTGATAGCGGGAGTTGACGAGCAGTACTTC	CASSLIAGVDEQYF	NA	TRBV5-6	TRBJ2-7	TRBD2
TGCGCCAGCAGCTTGGGAGGTAGCGGGGGACAAGAGACCCAGTACTTC	CASSLGGSGGQETQYF	NA	TRBV5-1	TRBJ2-5	TRBD2
TGTGCCAGTAGTATTACAGGCGAATACATGAACACTGAAGCTTTCTTT	CASSITGEYMNTEAFF	NA	TRBV19	TRBJ1-1	NA
TGTGCCAGTAGGCCAGCATCCGGGGGCACAGATACGCAGTATTTT	CASRPASGGTDTQYF	NA	TRBV19	TRBJ2-3	NA
TGTGCCAGCAGCTTAGGAGATCAGCCCCAGCATTTT	CASSLGDQPQHF	few	TRBV7-2	TRBJ1-5	NA
TGCAGTGCTAGTATCAGGGGCGAGCAGTACTTC	CSASIRGEQYF	NA	TRBV20-1	TRBJ2-7	NA
TGTGCCAGCAGCCTACGAGGAGGACAGAACTACGAGCAGTACTTC	CASSLRGGQNYEQYF	NA	TRBV7-9	TRBJ2-7	NA
TGTGCCAGTAGGGTAGCGGGAGCAGATACGCAGTATTTT	CASRVAGADTQYF	NA	TRBV19	TRBJ2-3	TRBD2
TGTGCCAGCAGCCATTACCCCGGGACTAGCGGGAGATCACGGGTGGGGAAGTTCTTC	CASSHYPGTSGRSRVGKFF	NA	TRBV4-2	TRBJ2-1	TRBD2
TGTGCCAGCAGTGACGGGGCGCGGAGCACAGATACGCAGTATTTT	CASSDGARSTDTQYF	NA	TRBV2	TRBJ2-3	NA
TGTGCCAGCATGTTTGGGGACTACGAGCAGTACTTC	CASMFGDYEQYF	NA	TRBV28	TRBJ2-7	NA
TGTGCCACCAGACCCGGGGCTGCAACTAATGAAAAACTGTTTTTT	CATRPGAATNEKLFF	NA	TRBV4-2	TRBJ1-4	NA
TGCGCCAGCAGCTTAGGTCGTTTTCGGGACGGAGCCTACGAGCAGTACTTC	CASSLGRFRDGAYEQYF	NA	TRBV5-1	TRBJ2-7	NA
TGTGCCAGCAATGGGAGAGCCTATGGCTACACCTTC	CASNGRAYGYTF	NA	TRBV28	TRBJ1-2	NA
TGTGCCAGCAGTTACCAGGGACTAGCTGACAATGAGCAGTTCTTC	CASSYQGLADNEQFF	NA	TRBV6-5	TRBJ2-1	TRBD2
TGTGCCAGCAGCTTAGCTCAGCCCCAGCATTTT	CASSLAQPQHF	NA	TRBV7-2	TRBJ1-5	NA
TGCGCCAGCCCCCCAGGAAACACCGGGGAGCTGTTTTTT	CASPPGNTGELFF	NA	TRBV23-1	TRBJ2-2	NA
TGTGCCAGCAGTTACTCAGGGACTGGTATTGATACGCAGTATTTT	CASSYSGTGIDTQYF	NA	TRBV6-6	TRBJ2-3	NA
TGTGCCAGCAGCCAAATACGGATGGGACAGAAGTACTTC	CASSQIRMGQKYF	NA	TRBV14	TRBJ2-7	TRBD1
TGTGCCAGCAAGGACAGGTTTAATGAAAAACTGTTTTTT	CASKDRFNEKLFF	NA	TRBV27	TRBJ1-4	TRBD1